This T cell receptor beta chain was captured in a study of cytomegalovirus exposure and HLA in healthy donors (dated by TCRdb to the late 2010s). Looking at the study overall: According to an earlier analysis of 587 of the donors, 200 million or so T cells yielded 90 million to 130 million unique TCR beta sequences and about 300 Gb of sequence data. An early release covering 550 to 650 HLA-typed donors comprised approximately 290 gigabases of sequencing data and tens of millions of unique TCR sequences. Among the roughly 400 genotyped donors, approximately 77% belonged to the genetic ancestry cluster associated with self-reported Caucasian donors. The study aimed to test whether signatures of past pathogen exposure could be identified by cataloging public T cell receptors. The study used immunosequencing to profile the T cell repertoires of hundreds of subjects and linked those repertoires to cytomegalovirus serostatus. A separate validation cohort of 100 to 150 different subjects was used in addition to the approximately 700-subject first cohort. To predict cytomegalovirus infection status, the study combined high-throughput TCR immunosequencing, statistical association of individual TCRs with disease status, and machine learning. In a later analysis, previously published TCR beta repertoires from 666 donors were re-analyzed and high-resolution HLA genotyping was added so that TCR occurrence patterns could be studied. Rather than drawing on any new phenotypic data, the later analysis identified candidate immune exposures from TCR beta sequences and the way those sequences occurred across donors. To decide whether each TCR beta V gene segment behaved as functional or pseudogenic, an earlier analysis of some 600 of the donors relied on high-throughput TCR beta sequencing. Donor age, sex, ethnicity and CMV serostatus were compiled together with the repertoire data. Genome-wide SNP genotypes for about 65% of the 666 donors were used in a later genetic analysis, which treated that subset as a discovery cohort. Every discovery cohort repertoire had been produced on one sequencing platform. HLA typing included class I and class II loci at four-digit resolution. Typing coverage differed by locus: A, B, C, DRB1 and DQB1 were typed in about 620-640 donors, DQA1 in roughly 500, DPA1 in some 570, and DPB1 in 400 to 480. Four to six DR-DQ haplotypes were handled as single units for association and clustering because linkage in the cohort was strong. On average, roughly 200,000 unique TCR beta nucleotide sequences were sequenced per donor among more than 350 genotyped donors of the cohort, with around 19% of those sequences being non-productive.

Concerning this clone itself: What antigen it recognizes has not been identified. Base quality data are lacking; no much larger clone is found one base away.

The cohort comprised around 690 healthy bone marrow donors. All cohort members were sampled while nominally healthy, although unrecorded immune exposures were likely present. The donor tested CMV seronegative and was one of the 352 seronegative cohort members. A peripheral blood sample was provided by each donor, and peripheral blood mononuclear cells were used for TCR beta sequencing. Genomic DNA extraction from the blood cell samples was performed with the Qiagen DNeasy Blood Extraction Kit. Receptor libraries were prepared by the immunoSEQ multiplex PCR assay. For the multiplex PCR, a mixture combining 60 forward primers for TCR Vbeta segments and 13 reverse primers for TCR Jbeta segments was used. The CDR3 region of rearranged TCR beta genes was amplified from genomic DNA by a multiplex PCR assay. On the Illumina HiSeq System, the amplified TCR beta libraries were sequenced as 87-base-pair reads. Under the source paper's analysis protocol: Across the roughly 640 repertoires, a later analysis counted roughly 77 million unique TCR beta chains, roughly 11 million of which were shared by at least two donors. A nearest-neighbor algorithm error-corrected the raw reads and collapsed the reads into unique sequences, merging closely related sequences to remove PCR and sequencing errors. V, D and J gene segments were assigned by aligning CDR3 sequences to IMGT reference sequences. Each retained sequence needed at least a six-nucleotide match to both a V gene segment and a J gene segment. Rearrangements were classified as productive when the CDR3 lacked stop codons and remained in frame with V and J, and all other rearrangements were classified as non-productive. CDR3 was defined by IMGT convention, running from the second conserved V-encoded cysteine to the conserved J-encoded phenylalanine. In an earlier analysis of approximately 590 of the donors, sequences lacking an unambiguous match to a single V gene segment were excluded. An earlier analysis of fewer than 750 of the donors classified V segments as functional when productive rearrangements were above 56.7% and as segregating when the standard deviation between donors was above 5%. A statistical classification framework was built to diagnose cytomegalovirus status from the catalog of TCR beta chain sequences. In a later analysis, V and J genes were assigned by comparing TCR nucleotide sequences against IMGT/GENE-DB human TR gene sequences. Using the TCRdist pipeline, a later analysis assigned CDR3 sequences along with most-parsimonious VDJ recombination scenarios. In a later analysis, each TCR beta chain was defined by its CDR3 amino acid sequence together with its V-gene family, and reads lacking a unique V-gene family were excluded. As a way to deal with suspected cross-contamination and a sequencing artifact, a later analysis dropped hundreds of nucleotide sequences that were highly shared and had low generation probability. A later analysis calculated a clonal expansion index for each public chain from normalized within-repertoire ranks of inferred template counts. In a later analysis, generation probabilities were computed with a VDJ recombination model fitted to out-of-frame rearrangements, and the resulting probabilities were checked against IGoR. In a later analysis, hypergeometric tests were used to score TCR-TCR, TCR-HLA and TCR-CMV co-occurrence, with a repertoire-size bias correction applied to TCR pairs. False discovery rates were estimated in a later analysis by permuting HLA or CMV assignments 20 times. In a later analysis, co-occurring TCRs were grouped using DBSCAN, with TCRdist sequence similarity added in when clustering inside HLA-allele-positive subsets. Repertoires with fewer than 30,000 or more than 120,000 public chains, plus five repertoires with anomalous nucleotide sharing, were excluded from co-occurrence clustering. TCRdb mirrors the immuneACCESS table, restricted to in-frame sequences. Some clones are absent from its copies; in checked studies, under half trace to an unresolved V gene, and the reason for the others is unknown. Clone size and V and J calls were adopted from that table, with D and trimming inferred from the DNA. Recorded for this sample are 120,000 to 150,000 clones; 77% of them occurred a single time. The top ten constitute about 1.6% of the sample.

Beyond this particular receptor, the publication reports: In the study, 150 to 200 TCR beta chains were listed as associated with cytomegalovirus. According to a later analysis, most CMV-associated TCR beta chains appeared to be HLA-restricted, and the HLA associations seemed to be driven largely by CMV exposure. In a later analysis, the rate of TCR association differed among HLA loci, with DRB1 alleles having the most associated TCRs and HLA-C alleles having the fewest. A cluster of highly shared sequence variants was judged likely to represent a technical artifact of the sequencing pipeline. In a later genetic analysis, fewer N-insertions in productive TCRs were reported among donors in an Asian-associated ancestry cluster than the approximately 670-donor mean. Presence/absence analyses assumed roughly uniform sequencing depth across donors, an assumption that may not hold. V-gene and J-gene trimming of TCR beta chains was associated with a missense DCLRE1C variant in a later genetic analysis, and the association was replicated in an independent cohort. In vitro tests confirmed that three of the cytomegalovirus-associated TCR beta chains recognize cytomegalovirus antigens. A further reported finding was that TCR beta sequences accurately predicted the HLA-A and HLA-B alleles for most subjects in the first cohort. Because counts were too low, more than 15 rarely observed V segments, including chromosome 9 orphons, were left out of the earlier analysis of roughly 600 of the donors. Broadly in line with IMGT annotations, most TCR beta V segments showed up in productive rearrangements about 87% or about 30% of the time in an earlier analysis of roughly 590 of the donors. Most TCR sequences were seen in very few donors, while some public TCRs were found in many individuals. Correlated functional status among segregating V segments might be attributable to linkage disequilibrium, but an unknown experimental factor could not be ruled out. The cohort was sequenced for TCR beta chains only, and without alpha or paired-chain data the features that could be detected were limited. In both the original and validation cohorts, the classifier was reported to diagnose cytomegalovirus status with high specificity and sensitivity. Because some donors lacked HLA typing at each locus, the association tests relied only on the typed subset. A later analysis reported that several top co-occurrence clusters appeared linked to parvovirus B19, influenza, CMV and Epstein-Barr virus. It was suggested by the authors that the approach could potentially be generalized to other disease states and immunological phenotypes. When HLA alleles, especially DR and DQ, strongly co-occurred, attributing TCR associations to individual alleles was difficult. A later analysis found that HLA-associated TCR beta chains were more clonally expanded and had lower generation probabilities than equally common non-associated chains. A later analysis associated 16,951 TCR beta sequences with specific HLA alleles at a false discovery rate of 0.05. CMV serostatus was the only immune exposure information available for the cohort.

The sequence was collected from a female donor in good health and CMV-seronegative. The specimen was PBMCs.

The DNA reads TGTGCCATCAGTGTAGTAAGCTTTAGCGGGGGGCCCTCCTACGAGCAGTACTTC. Its translation reads: CAISVVSFSGGPSYEQYF. This chain is built from TRBV10-3 and TRBJ2-7; 10 central nucleotides agree with TRBD2. Ends trimmed: V by 4 bases, J by 0 bases; bases unmatched to a gene: 12. The CDR3, from cysteine to phenylalanine, totals 18 residues. Of the read, only the CDR3 DNA is kept; its 54 bases are in frame from base 1. CDR1 ENHRY and CDR2 SYGVKD are derived from the germline V gene.